Listed here are 26 T cell receptor beta chains from one sample, sequenced in a study of chemoradiotherapy in HPV16-positive cancers. Sequencing used immunoSEQ multiplex PCR; TCRdb keeps in-frame clones, though not all of them. Of around 62,000 clones detected, 85% to 90% appear once; the ten largest clones hold more than 3.5%. The specimen was blood, collected from a patient who underwent chemoradiotherapy. The receptors shown here come from a human donor with HPV-associated anogenital cancer.

The V call is TRBV27, the J call TRBJ1-2; D not resolved. Trimming stripped 5 bases from V and 6 bases from J, with 13 bases between. The CDR3 sequence is 13 residues long. Germline V gene lookup returns CDR1 MNHEY and CDR2 SMNVEV (reference sequence). CDR3 amino acids: CASSLLPSDGYTF. The CDR3 DNA reads TGTGCCAGCAGTCTGCTCCCTTCGGATGGCTACACCTTC.

Details on this clone: Other DNA sequences in this sample translate to the same CDR3. This CDR3 is CASSVTGNEKLFF. CDR3 sequence (DNA): TGTGCCAGCAGTGTCACAGGGAATGAAAAACTGTTTTTT. The chain is built from TRBV6-1 and TRBJ1-4, with D perhaps TRBD1 (6 bases). V gave up 4 bases and J gave up 5 bases, with 8 bases separating them. CDR1 is MNHNS, CDR2 SASEGT, per germline. The CDR3 consists of 13 residues.

The chain combines TRBV5-4 with TRBJ2-2; D may be TRBD2 (7 bases). Trimming stripped 4 bases from V and 8 bases from J, with 15 bases between. CDR3 length: 14 residues. The germline CDR1 and CDR2 sequences are SGHNT and YYREEE (reference sequence). CDR3 DNA sequence: TGTGCCAGCAGCCCGAAGGGGGGGAGTGGGGAGCTGTTTTTT. Protein: CASSPKGGSGELFF.

The V call is TRBV9, the J call TRBJ2-5, with D hard to call. The length of the CDR3 is 15 residues. The V end was cut by 0 bases, the J end by 2 bases, with 11 bases between. The germline gives CDR1 SGDLS, CDR2 YYNGEE. The CDR3 here is CASSVGSTSQETQYF. The CDR3 bases are TGTGCCAGCAGCGTAGGAAGCACATCACAAGAGACCCAGTACTTC.

The chain couples TRBV28 to TRBJ2-2; D call uncertain. The CDR3 has 13 residues. V was cut by 6 bases and J by 0 bases, with 5 bases left in between. The germline V gene has CDR1 MDHEN and CDR2 SYDVKM. In DNA, the CDR3 is TGTGCCAGCAGGCACCCGAACACCGGGGAGCTGTTTTTT. Residues: CASRHPNTGELFF.

CDR3: CSATPLNEQFF. Here the CDR3 DNA reads TGCAGTGCAACCCCGCTCAATGAGCAGTTCTTC. The genes are TRBV20-1 and TRBJ2-1; D is unresolved. The germline V gene has CDR1 DFQATT and CDR2 SNEGSKA (reference sequence). This CDR3 is 11 amino acids long. V lost 6 bases to trimming and J lost 6 bases, with 9 bases between them.

The chain has TRBV5-1 and TRBJ2-7; 10 bases line up with TRBD1. The CDR3 runs 16 residues. CDR1 and CDR2 from the germline V gene are SGHRS and YFSETQ. V lost 5 bases to trimming and J lost 3 bases; unmatched junction nucleotides: 11. The CDR3: CASSSSGTGDRYEQYF. The CDR3 region has the DNA TGCGCCAGCAGTTCTTCCGGGACAGGGGACCGCTACGAGCAGTACTTC.

The V and J genes are TRBV11-2 and TRBJ1-5; D is undetermined. The V end was cut by 2 bases, the J end by 5 bases, with 7 bases between. Germline V gives CDR1 SGHAT, CDR2 FQNNGV. The CDR3 extends over 13 amino acids. Here the CDR3 reads CASSLFPDQPQHF. In nucleotides, the CDR3 is TGTGCCAGCAGCTTATTCCCCGATCAGCCCCAGCATTTT.

The V gene is TRBV19, the J gene TRBJ1-1; D unclear. This CDR3 is built from 13 residues. V was trimmed by 10 bases and J by 1 base, leaving 13 bases between them. The germline CDR1 and CDR2 sequences are LNHDA and SQIVND (reference sequence). The CDR3 is CATATPRNTEAFF. The CDR3 coding sequence is TGTGCCACCGCTACCCCCAGGAACACTGAAGCTTTCTTT.

In this sample, this clone turned up once. V usage is TRBV29-1 and J usage is TRBJ1-5; TRBD1 matches at 11 bases. The ends lost 1 base at V and 6 bases at J; junction bases unmatched: 2. Germline V gives CDR1 SQVTM, CDR2 ANQGSEA. This CDR3 spans 14 amino acids. In DNA, the CDR3 is TGCAGCGTTGAAGGGACAGGGGGCGGTCAGCCCCAGCATTTT. This encodes CSVEGTGGGQPQHF.

For the CDR3, the DNA is TGTGCCAGCAGCCCCCAGACCCCCTACGAGCAGTACTTC. Protein sequence: CASSPQTPYEQYF. The chain carries TRBV7-2 and TRBJ2-7, with D unresolved. This CDR3 spans 13 amino acids. CDR1 SGHTA and CDR2 FQGNSA come from the germline V gene. The ends were cut back, 5 bases at V and 2 bases at J, with 10 bases in the middle.

This clone was seen a single time. This rearrangement joins TRBV30 to TRBJ1-2; D is possibly TRBD1 (5 bases). Germline CDR1 GTSNPN, CDR2 SVGIG (reference sequence). V was cut by 3 bases and J by 1 base, with 9 bases left in between. The CDR3 sequence is 13 residues long. The CDR3 DNA sequence: TGTGCCTGGAGACAGGAGAGTAACTATGGCTACACCTTC. This encodes CAWRQESNYGYTF.

J is TRBJ2-7 and V is TRBV6-5; 14 bases line up with TRBD2. CDR1 is MNHEY, CDR2 SVGAGI, per germline. The CDR3 has 15 residues. V dropped 6 bases and J dropped 6; count of bases not matched to a gene: 7. The CDR3 protein is CASSNHGLAGGEQYF. The CDR3 DNA sequence: TGTGCCAGCAGCAACCACGGACTAGCGGGAGGCGAGCAGTACTTC.

V gene TRBV27 combines with J gene TRBJ2-5; 7 bases agree with TRBD2. The CDR3 is 13 residues long. J was trimmed by 5 bases and V by 6 bases; bases with no gene match: 6. Germline-derived CDR1 and CDR2 are MNHEY and SMNVEV (reference sequence). CDR3 sequence reads: CASRATSRETQYF. As DNA, the CDR3 is TGTGCCAGCAGGGCGACTAGCCGGGAGACCCAGTACTTC.

The V call is TRBV5-8, the J call TRBJ2-7; no definite D call. Trimming pared 0 bases from V and 7 bases from J, leaving 11 bases between. The germline V gene has CDR1 SGHTS and CDR2 YDEGEE. This CDR3 has 13 amino acids. The CDR3 is CASSLGPRREQYF. The CDR3 nucleotides are TGTGCCAGCAGCTTGGGTCCGCGTAGGGAGCAGTACTTC.

The CDR3 is CASTEMNTGELFF. CDR3 coding DNA: TGTGCCAGCACCGAGATGAACACCGGGGAGCTGTTTTTT. This chain links TRBV28 with TRBJ2-2; the D is unclear. This CDR3 is built from 13 residues. V lost 7 bases and J lost 1, with 7 bases in between. Germline V gene data show CDR1 as MDHEN and CDR2 as SYDVKM.

The chain is built from TRBV7-9 and TRBJ2-7; weak D call: TRBD2 (5 bases). This CDR3 spans 12 amino acids. Germline CDR1 is SEHNR and CDR2 is FQNEAQ (reference sequence). Trimming took off 6 bases at V and 3 bases at J, with 9 bases between the two ends. The CDR3 loop reads CASSQDFYEQYF. The CDR3 DNA follows: TGTGCCAGCAGTCAGGACTTCTACGAGCAGTACTTC.

V is TRBV28 and J is TRBJ2-3, with D unresolved. Germline loops: CDR1 MDHEN, CDR2 SYDVKM. V lost 6 bases to trimming and J lost 4 bases, with 5 bases between them. CDR3 length equals 11 residues. DNA of the CDR3: TGTGCCAGCAGGCAAGCAGATACGCAGTATTTT. Translating it yields CASRQADTQYF.

The genes are TRBV5-1 and TRBJ2-1; TRBD2 aligns across 10 bases. The CDR3 is 16 amino acids. In germline, CDR1 is SGHRS, CDR2 YFSETQ. V lost 1 base to trimming and J lost 8 bases; unmatched junction nucleotides: 9. The CDR3 sequence is CASSLTSGNPQHEQFF. The CDR3 DNA sequence: TGCGCCAGCAGCTTGACTAGCGGGAATCCCCAACATGAGCAGTTCTTC.

The rearrangement links TRBV11-2 to TRBJ2-1; D is possibly TRBD1 (5 bases). Germline V lookup: CDR1 SGHAT, CDR2 FQNNGV. The CDR3 spans 16 residues. Trimming removed 5 bases at V and 4 bases at J, with 18 bases between. CDR3: CASSPTGGALYNEQFF. CDR3 coding DNA: TGTGCCAGCAGCCCAACAGGTGGGGCCCTTTACAATGAGCAGTTCTTC. The complete variable domain, with remaining parts taken from reference TRBV11-2 and TRBJ2-1, reads EAGVAQSPRYKIIEKRQSVAFWCNPISGHATLYWYQQILGQGPKLLIQFQNNGVVDDSQLPKDRFSAERLKGVDSTLKIQPAKLEDSAVYLCASSPTGGALYNEQFFGPGTRLTVL.

CDR3 region: CASRGGIANYGYTF. As DNA, the CDR3 is TGTGCCAGTCGCGGGGGGATAGCTAACTATGGCTACACCTTC. The chain carries TRBV6-5 and TRBJ1-2; a weak D match, TRBD1 (5 bases). This CDR3 contains 14 residues. The germline gives CDR1 MNHEY, CDR2 SVGAGI. The V gene lost 9 bases and the J gene lost 0 bases, with 14 bases spanning the gap.

The chain has TRBV14 and TRBJ1-6; 7 nucleotides agree with TRBD1. The CDR3 is 17 residues long. CDR1 SGHDN and CDR2 FVKESK come from the germline V gene. The J segment lost 4 bases and the V segment lost 2 bases, leaving 8 bases of the junction unmatched. In DNA, the CDR3 is TGTGCCAGCAGCCAAAGTGGACAGGCCGTGTATAATTCACCCCTCCACTTT. Translated: CASSQSGQAVYNSPLHF.

V is TRBV6-5 and J is TRBJ1-5, with a possible D match to TRBD1 (5 bases). Germline values: CDR1 MNHEY, CDR2 SVGAGI. Deletions cut 5 bases from V and 4 bases from J, with 9 bases between. The CDR3 is 13 residues long. CDR3 DNA: TGTGCCAGCAGTGGACAACAGAATCAGCCCCAGCATTTT. Translated: CASSGQQNQPQHF.

The CDR3 loop is CASSRINLLDSTDTQYF. The CDR3 coding sequence is TGTGCCAGCAGCCGAATTAACCTCCTTGATAGCACAGATACGCAGTATTTT. V usage is TRBV5-8 and J usage is TRBJ2-3; D not resolved. This CDR3 has 17 amino acids. The V gene's germline CDR1 is SGHTS and CDR2 YDEGEE. The V end was cut by 4 bases, the J end by 0 bases, with 18 bases between. Supplemented by reference TRBV5-8 and TRBJ2-3, the full variable domain reads EAGVTQSPTHLIKTRGQQATLRCSPISGHTSVYWYQQALGLGLQFLLWYDEGEERNRGNFPPRFSGRQFPNYSSELNVNALELEDSALYLCASSRINLLDSTDTQYFGPGTRLTVL.

Details on this clone: The identical CDR3 is also encoded by other nucleotide sequences in the sample. The chain uses TRBV28 and TRBJ1-2, with no clear D. The CDR3 loop spans 13 amino acids. Germline V gives CDR1 MDHEN, CDR2 SYDVKM. The ends were cut back, 6 bases at V and 0 bases at J, with 8 bases in the middle. Here the CDR3 DNA reads TGTGCCAGCAGACCGACACCTAACTATGGCTACACCTTC. Its translation: CASRPTPNYGYTF.

The gene calls are TRBV6-1 and TRBJ2-5; D is tentatively TRBD1 or TRBD2 (6 bases each). Germline CDR1 is MNHNS and CDR2 is SASEGT. CDR3 size: 17 residues. The V gene lost 2 bases and the J gene lost 5 bases, with 21 bases spanning the gap. The CDR3 here is CASSEIGGPSVEETQYF. Here the CDR3 DNA reads TGTGCCAGCAGTGAAATTGGGGGGCCGAGTGTAGAGGAGACCCAGTACTTC.